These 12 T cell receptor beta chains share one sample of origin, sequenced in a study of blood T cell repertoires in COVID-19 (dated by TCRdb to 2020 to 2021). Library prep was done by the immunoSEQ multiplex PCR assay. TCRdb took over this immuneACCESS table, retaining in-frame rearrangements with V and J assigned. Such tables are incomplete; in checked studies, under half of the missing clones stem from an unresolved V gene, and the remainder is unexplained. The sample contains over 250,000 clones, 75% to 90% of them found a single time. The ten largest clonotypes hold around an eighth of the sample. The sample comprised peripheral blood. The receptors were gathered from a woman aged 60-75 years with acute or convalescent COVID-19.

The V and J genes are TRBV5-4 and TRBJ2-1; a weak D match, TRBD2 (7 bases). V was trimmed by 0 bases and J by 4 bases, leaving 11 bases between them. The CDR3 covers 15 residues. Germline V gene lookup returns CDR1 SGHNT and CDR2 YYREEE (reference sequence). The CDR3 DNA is TGTGCCAGCAGCTTGGCGGGGGGCGAATACAATGAGCAGTTCTTC. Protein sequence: CASSLAGGEYNEQFF.

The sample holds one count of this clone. The chain's CDR3 is CASSFRAGETQYF. CDR3 in DNA: TGTGCCAGCAGCTTCAGGGCTGGGGAGACCCAGTACTTC. The chain joins TRBV7-3 to TRBJ2-5, with D perhaps TRBD1 (5 bases). V gave up 3 bases and J gave up 5 bases, with 10 bases separating them. Germline V gives CDR1 SGHTA, CDR2 FQGTGA. The CDR3 runs 13 residues. The full variable domain, with the rest looked up from reference TRBV7-3 and TRBJ2-5, is GAGVSQTPSNKVTEKGKYVELRCDPISGHTALYWYRQSLGQGPEFLIYFQGTGAADDSGLPNDRFFAVRPEGSVSTLKIQRTERGDSAVYLCASSFRAGETQYFGPGTRLLVL.

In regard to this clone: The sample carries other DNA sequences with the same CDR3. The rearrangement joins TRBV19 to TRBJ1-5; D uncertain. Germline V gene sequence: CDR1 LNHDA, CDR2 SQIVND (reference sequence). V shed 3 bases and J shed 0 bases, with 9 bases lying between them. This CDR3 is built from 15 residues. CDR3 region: CASSIPGNSNQPQHF. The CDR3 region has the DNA TGTGCCAGTAGTATTCCGGGAAATAGCAATCAGCCCCAGCATTTT.

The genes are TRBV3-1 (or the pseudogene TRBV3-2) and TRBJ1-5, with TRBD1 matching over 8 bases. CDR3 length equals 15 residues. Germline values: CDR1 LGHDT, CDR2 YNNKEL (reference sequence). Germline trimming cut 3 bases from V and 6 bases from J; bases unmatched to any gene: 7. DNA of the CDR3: TGTGCCAGCAGCCAGACAACAGGGGGTGGTCAGCCCCAGCATTTT. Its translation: CASSQTTGGGQPQHF.

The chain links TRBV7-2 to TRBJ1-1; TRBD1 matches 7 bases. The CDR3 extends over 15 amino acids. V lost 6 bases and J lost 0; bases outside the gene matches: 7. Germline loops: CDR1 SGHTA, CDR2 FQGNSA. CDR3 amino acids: CASSKQGTVNTEAFF. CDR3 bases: TGTGCCAGCAGTAAACAGGGGACAGTGAACACTGAAGCTTTCTTT.

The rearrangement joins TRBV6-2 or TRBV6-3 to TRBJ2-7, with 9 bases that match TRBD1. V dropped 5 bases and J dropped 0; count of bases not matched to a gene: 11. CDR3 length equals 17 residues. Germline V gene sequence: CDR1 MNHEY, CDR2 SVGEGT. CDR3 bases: TGTGCCAGCAGTCCCTATCCCGGGACAGGGATCTCCTACGAGCAGTACTTC. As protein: CASSPYPGTGISYEQYF.

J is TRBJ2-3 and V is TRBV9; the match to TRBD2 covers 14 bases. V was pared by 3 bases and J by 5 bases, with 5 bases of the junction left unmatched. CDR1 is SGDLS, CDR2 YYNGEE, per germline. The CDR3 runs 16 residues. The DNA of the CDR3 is TGTGCCAGCAGCGCGGACGGACTAGCGGGAGGAGATACGCAGTATTTT. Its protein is CASSADGLAGGDTQYF.

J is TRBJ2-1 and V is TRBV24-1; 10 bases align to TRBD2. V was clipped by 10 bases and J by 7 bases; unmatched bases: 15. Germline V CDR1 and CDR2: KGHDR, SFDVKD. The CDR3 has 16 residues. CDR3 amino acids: CATGAASGRRQNEQFF. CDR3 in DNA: TGTGCCACAGGGGCAGCTAGCGGGAGAAGGCAGAATGAGCAGTTCTTC.

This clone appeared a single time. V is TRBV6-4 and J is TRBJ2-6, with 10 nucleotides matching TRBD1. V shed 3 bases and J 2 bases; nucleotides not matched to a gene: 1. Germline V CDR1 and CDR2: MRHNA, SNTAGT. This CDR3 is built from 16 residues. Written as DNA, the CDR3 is TGTGCCAGCAGTGATGGGACAGGGGCTGGGGCCAACGTCCTGACTTTC. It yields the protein CASSDGTGAGANVLTF.

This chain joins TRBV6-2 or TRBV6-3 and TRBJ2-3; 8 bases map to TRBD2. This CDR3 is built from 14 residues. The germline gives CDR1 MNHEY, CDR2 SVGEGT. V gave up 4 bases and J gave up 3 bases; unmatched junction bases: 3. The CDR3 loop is CASSSAGATDTQYF. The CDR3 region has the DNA TGTGCCAGCAGTTCAGCGGGGGCGACAGATACGCAGTATTTT.

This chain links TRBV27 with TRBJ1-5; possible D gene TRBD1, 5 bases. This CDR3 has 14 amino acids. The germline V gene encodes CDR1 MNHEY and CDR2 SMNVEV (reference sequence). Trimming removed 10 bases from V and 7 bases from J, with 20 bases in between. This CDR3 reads CATKGAWGDQPQHF. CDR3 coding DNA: TGTGCCACCAAAGGGGCATGGGGGGACCAGCCCCAGCATTTT.

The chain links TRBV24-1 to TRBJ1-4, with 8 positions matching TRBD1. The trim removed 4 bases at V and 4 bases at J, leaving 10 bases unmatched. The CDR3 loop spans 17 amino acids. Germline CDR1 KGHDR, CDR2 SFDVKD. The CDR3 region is CATSDPPGTGINEKLFF. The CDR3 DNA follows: TGTGCCACCAGTGACCCGCCCGGGACAGGAATTAATGAAAAACTGTTTTTT.